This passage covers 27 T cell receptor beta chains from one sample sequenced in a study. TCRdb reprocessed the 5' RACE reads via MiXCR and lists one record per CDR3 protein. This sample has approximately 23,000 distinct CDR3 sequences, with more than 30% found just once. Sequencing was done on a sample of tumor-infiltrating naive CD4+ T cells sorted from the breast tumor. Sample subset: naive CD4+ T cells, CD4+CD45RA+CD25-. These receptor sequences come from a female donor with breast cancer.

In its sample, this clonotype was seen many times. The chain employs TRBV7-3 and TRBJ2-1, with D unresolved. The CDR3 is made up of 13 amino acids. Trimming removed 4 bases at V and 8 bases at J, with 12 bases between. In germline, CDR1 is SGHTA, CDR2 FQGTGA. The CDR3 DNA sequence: TGTGCCAGCAGCTCGCGAGACTGGGATGAGCAGTTCTTC. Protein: CASSSRDWDEQFF.

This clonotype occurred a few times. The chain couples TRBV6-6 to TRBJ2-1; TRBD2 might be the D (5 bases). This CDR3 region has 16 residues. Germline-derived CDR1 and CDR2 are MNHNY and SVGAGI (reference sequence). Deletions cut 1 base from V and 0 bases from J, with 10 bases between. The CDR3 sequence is CASSYFSGYSYNEQFF. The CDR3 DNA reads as TGTGCCAGCAGTTACTTCAGCGGATACTCCTACAATGAGCAGTTCTTC.

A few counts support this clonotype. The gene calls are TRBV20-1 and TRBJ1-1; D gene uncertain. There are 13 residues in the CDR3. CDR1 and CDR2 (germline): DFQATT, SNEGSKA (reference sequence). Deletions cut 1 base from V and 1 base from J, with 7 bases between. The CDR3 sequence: CSARVSTNTEAFF. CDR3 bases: TGCAGTGCTAGAGTTTCGACGAACACTGAAGCTTTCTTT.

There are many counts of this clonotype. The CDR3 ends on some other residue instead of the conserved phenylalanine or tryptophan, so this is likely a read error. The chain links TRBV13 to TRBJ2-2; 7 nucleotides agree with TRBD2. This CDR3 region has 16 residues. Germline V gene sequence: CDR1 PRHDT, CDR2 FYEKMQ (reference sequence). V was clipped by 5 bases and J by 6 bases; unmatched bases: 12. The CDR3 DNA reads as TGTGCCAGCAGCCCAGCGGGACGGACTCCAGCCGGGGAGCTGTTTCTT. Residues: CASSPAGRTPAGELFL.

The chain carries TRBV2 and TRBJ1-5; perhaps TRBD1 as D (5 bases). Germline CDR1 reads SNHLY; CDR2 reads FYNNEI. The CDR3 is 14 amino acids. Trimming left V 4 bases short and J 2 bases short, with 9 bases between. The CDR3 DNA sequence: TGTGCCAGCAGTGTTCAGGGAGGCAATCAGCCCCAGCATTTT. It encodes CASSVQGGNQPQHF.

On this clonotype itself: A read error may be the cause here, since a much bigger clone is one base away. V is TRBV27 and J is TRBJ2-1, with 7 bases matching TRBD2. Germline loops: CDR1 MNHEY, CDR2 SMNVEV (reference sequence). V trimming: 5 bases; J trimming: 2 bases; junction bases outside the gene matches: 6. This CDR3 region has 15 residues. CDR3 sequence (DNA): TGTGCCAGCAGTCCTCCTAGCGGAGCCTACAATGAGCAGTTCTTC. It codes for CASSPPSGAYNEQFF.

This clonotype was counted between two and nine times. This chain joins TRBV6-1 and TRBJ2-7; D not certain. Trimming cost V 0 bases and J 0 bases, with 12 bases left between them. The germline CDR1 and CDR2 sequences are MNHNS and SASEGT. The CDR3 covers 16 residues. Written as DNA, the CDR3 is TGTGCCAGCAGTGAAGCTCTGGGGTCCCCCTCCTACGAGCAGTACTTC. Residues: CASSEALGSPSYEQYF.

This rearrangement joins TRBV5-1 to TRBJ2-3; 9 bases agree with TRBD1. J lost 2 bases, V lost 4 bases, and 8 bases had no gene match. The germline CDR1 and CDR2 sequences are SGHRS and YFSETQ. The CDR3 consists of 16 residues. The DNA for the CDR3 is TGCGCCAGCAGCCGAATGGGACAGGGCCTCACAGATACGCAGTATTTT. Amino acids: CASSRMGQGLTDTQYF.

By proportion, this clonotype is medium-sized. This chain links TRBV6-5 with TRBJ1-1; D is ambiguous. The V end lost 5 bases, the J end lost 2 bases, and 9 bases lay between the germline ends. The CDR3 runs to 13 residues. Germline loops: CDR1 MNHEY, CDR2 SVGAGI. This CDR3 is CASSLGRNTEAFF. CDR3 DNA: TGTGCCAGCAGTCTCGGTCGAAACACTGAAGCTTTCTTT.

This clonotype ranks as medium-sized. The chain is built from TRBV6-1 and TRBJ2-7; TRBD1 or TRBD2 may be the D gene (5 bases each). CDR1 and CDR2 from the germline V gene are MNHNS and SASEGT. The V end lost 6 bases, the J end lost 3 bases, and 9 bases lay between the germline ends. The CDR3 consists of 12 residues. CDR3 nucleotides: TGTGCCAGCAGGAGGGGAGTCTACGAGCAGTACTTC. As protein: CASRRGVYEQYF.

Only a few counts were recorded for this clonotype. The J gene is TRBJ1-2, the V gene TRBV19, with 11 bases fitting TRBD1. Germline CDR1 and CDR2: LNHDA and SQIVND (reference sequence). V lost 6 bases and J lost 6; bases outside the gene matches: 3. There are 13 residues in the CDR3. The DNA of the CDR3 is TGTGCCAGTAGCAGGACAGGGGGCGATGGCTACACCTTC. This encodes CASSRTGGDGYTF. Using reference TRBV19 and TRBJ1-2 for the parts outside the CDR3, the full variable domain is DGGITQSPKYLFRKEGQNVTLSCEQNLNHDAMYWYRQDPGQGLRLIYYSQIVNDFQKGDIAEGYSVSREKKESFPLTVTSAQKNPTAFYLCASSRTGGDGYTFGSGTRLTVV.

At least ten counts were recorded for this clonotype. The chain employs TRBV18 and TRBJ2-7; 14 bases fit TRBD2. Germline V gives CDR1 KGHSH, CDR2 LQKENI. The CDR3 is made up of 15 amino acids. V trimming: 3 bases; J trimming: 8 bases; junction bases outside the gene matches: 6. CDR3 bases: TGTGCCAGCTCACCTGGGACTAGCGGGAGTCAGAAGCAGTACTTC. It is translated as CASSPGTSGSQKQYF.

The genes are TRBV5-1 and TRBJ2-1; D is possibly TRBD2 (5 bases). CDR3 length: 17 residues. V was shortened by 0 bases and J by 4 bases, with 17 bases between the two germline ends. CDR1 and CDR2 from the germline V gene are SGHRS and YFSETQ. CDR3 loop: CASSLAGYGLSYNEQFF. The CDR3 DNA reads TGCGCCAGCAGCTTGGCAGGATACGGACTGTCATACAATGAGCAGTTCTTC.

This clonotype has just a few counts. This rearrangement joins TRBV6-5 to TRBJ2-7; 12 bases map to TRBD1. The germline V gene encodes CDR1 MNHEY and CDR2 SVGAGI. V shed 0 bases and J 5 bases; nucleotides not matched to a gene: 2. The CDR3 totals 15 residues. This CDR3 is CASSYSGQGADEQYF. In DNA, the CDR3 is TGTGCCAGCAGTTACTCGGGACAGGGGGCGGACGAGCAGTACTTC.

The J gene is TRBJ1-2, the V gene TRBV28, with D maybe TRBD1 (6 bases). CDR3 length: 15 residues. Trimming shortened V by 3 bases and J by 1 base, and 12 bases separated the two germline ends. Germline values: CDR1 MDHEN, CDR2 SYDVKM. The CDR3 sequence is CASSLSQGYNYGYTF. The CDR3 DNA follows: TGTGCCAGCAGTTTGTCACAGGGCTATAACTATGGCTACACCTTC.

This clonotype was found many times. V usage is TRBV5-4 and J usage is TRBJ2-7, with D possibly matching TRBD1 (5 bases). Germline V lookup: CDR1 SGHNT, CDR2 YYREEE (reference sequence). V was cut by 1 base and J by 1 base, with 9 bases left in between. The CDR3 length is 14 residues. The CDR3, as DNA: TGTGCCAGCAGCTTGACAGGCAATTCCTACGAGCAGTACTTC. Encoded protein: CASSLTGNSYEQYF.

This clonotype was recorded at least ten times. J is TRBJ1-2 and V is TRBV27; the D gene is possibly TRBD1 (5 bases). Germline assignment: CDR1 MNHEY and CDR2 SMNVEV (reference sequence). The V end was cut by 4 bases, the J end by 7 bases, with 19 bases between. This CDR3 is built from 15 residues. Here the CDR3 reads CASSSPGMGRGGYTF. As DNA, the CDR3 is TGTGCCAGCAGTTCCCCGGGGATGGGACGGGGTGGCTACACCTTC.

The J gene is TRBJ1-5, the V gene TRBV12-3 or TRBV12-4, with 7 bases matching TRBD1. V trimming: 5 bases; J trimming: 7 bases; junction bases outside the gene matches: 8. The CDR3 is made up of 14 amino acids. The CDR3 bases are TGTGCCAGCAGTGTGACAGGGCAAGACCAGCCCCAGCATTTT. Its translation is CASSVTGQDQPQHF.

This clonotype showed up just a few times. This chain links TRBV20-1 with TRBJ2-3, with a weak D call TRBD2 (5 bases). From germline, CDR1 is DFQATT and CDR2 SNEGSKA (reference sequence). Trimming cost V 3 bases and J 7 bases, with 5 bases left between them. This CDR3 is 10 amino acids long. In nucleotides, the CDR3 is TGCAGTGCTAGCGGGAATACGCAGTATTTT. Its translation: CSASGNTQYF.

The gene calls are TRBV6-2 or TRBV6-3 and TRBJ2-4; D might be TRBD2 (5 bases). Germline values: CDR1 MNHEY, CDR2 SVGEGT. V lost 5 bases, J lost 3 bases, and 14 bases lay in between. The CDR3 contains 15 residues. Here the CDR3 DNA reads TGTGCCAGCAGTCCCAACGGGATCTTCAAAAACATTCAGTACTTC. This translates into CASSPNGIFKNIQYF.

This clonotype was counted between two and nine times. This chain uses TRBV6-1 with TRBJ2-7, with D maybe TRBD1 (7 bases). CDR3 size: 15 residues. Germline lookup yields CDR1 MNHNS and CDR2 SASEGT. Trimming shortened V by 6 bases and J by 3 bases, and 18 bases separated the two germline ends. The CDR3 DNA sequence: TGTGCCAGCAGGATAAACAGGGGAGGCCTCTACGAGCAGTACTTC. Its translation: CASRINRGGLYEQYF.

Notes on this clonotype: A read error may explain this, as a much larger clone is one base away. This CDR3 is CASTLPRLEFRFF. The CDR3 DNA sequence: TGTGCCAGCACCCTGCCGAGACTTGAGTTTAGATTCTTC. The chain joins TRBV5-4 to TRBJ2-1, with D unresolved. This CDR3 is 13 amino acids long. V lost 6 bases and J lost 16, with 23 bases in between. Germline-derived CDR1 and CDR2 are SGHNT and YYREEE (reference sequence).

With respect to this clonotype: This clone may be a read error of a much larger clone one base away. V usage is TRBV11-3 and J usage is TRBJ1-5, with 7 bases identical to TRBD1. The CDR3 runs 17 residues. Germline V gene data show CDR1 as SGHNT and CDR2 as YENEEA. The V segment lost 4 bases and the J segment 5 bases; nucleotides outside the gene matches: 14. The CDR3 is CASSCPDREKGDQPQHF. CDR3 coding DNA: TGTGCCAGCAGCTGCCCAGACAGGGAGAAGGGGGATCAGCCCCAGCATTTT.

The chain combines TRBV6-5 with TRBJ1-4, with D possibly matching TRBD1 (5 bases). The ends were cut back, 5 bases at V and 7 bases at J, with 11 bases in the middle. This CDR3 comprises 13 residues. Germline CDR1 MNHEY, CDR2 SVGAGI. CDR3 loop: CASSVRDGEKLFF. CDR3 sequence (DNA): TGTGCCAGCAGTGTTCGGGACGGTGAAAAACTGTTTTTT.

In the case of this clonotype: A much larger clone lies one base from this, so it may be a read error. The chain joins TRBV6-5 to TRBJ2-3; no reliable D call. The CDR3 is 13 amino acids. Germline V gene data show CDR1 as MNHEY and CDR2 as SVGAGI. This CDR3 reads CAGSYSKSYTQYF. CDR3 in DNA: TGTGCCGGCAGTTACTCGAAAAGTTATACGCAGTATTTT.

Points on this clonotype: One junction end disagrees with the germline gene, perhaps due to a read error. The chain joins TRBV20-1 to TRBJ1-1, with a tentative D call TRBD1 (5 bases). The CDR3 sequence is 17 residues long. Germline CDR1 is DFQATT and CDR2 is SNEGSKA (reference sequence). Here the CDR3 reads CSARDQRPGRWNIEAFF. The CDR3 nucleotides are TGCAGTGCTAGAGATCAAAGGCCAGGGCGTTGGAACATTGAAGCTTTCTTT.

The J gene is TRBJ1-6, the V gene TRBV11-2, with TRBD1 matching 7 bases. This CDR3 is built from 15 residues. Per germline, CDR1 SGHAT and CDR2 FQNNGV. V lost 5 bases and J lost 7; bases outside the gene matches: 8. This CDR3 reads CASSRRTGGNSPLHF. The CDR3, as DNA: TGTGCCAGCAGCCGTCGGACAGGAGGAAATTCACCCCTCCACTTT. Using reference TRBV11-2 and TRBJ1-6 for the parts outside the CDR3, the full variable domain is EAGVAQSPRYKIIEKRQSVAFWCNPISGHATLYWYQQILGQGPKLLIQFQNNGVVDDSQLPKDRFSAERLKGVDSTLKIQPAKLEDSAVYLCASSRRTGGNSPLHFGNGTRLTVT.